This T cell receptor (beta chain) was observed in a study of shared clonotypes between healthy human individuals (TCRdb year 2020). For the study in its entirety: The cohort comprised two women and a few men aged 18 to 49 years. The study deeply sequenced blood TCR repertoires of about 5 healthy adults to estimate repertoire size and the extent of clonotype sharing between individuals. To increase sequencing depth and limit assay-specific biases, different laboratories used diverse techniques to prepare libraries and sequence TCR repertoires. Each donor's leukapheresis produced roughly between roughly 0.9 and 9 billion PBMCs. Summary of the overall study and its limitations: Pairwise subsampling indicated that sequencing depth was expected to affect the degree of clonotype sharing among donors. Because the study included only a small number of donors, the genetic and exposure-history diversity represented was limited. Sampling was limited to blood, and TCR repertoires in tissue likely differ from TCR repertoires in blood.

As encoded in the germline V gene (reference sequence), CDR1 is SEHNR while CDR2 is FQNEAQ. V lost 5 bases and J lost 3 bases, and the count of bases not matched to a germline gene is 4. Inclusive of the bounding cysteine and phenylalanine, the CDR3 is 16 residues long. The sequence is cut down to CDR3 DNA, 48 bases in frame from base 1. Healthy HIV-negative adults with no recently reported acute infections or vaccinations were included as donors. Every donor was a Caucasian adult living in Nashville, Tennessee, USA. For unsorted samples, around 85 million PBMCs were counted, and genomic DNA was extracted using the QIAamp DNA Blood Mini kit. After blood collection by leukapheresis, PBMCs were isolated using Ficoll-Histopaque density gradient centrifugation and then cryopreserved in the vapor phase of liquid nitrogen. As for this clone: Its antigen remains unidentified. Base qualities are missing; no much larger clone stands one base away.

Using the deep immunoSEQ assay, TCR CDR3 regions were amplified from genomic DNA by multiplex PCR. Extracted genomic DNA from each cell subset was spread evenly across all wells of several immunoSEQ 96-well plates, with each plate serving as a replicate. For unsorted PBMC, 300 ng genomic DNA, equal to about 30,000 T cell genomes, was loaded into each replicate PCR. Ten immunoSEQ deep assay plates were used to sequence unsorted PBMC genomic DNA. Purified libraries were quantified with a Qubit 3.0 fluorometer, sized on a Bioanalyzer 2100, and re-quantified with the KAPA Library Quantification kit. Each immunoSEQ 96-well plate was sequenced on its own single-read 150-cycle Illumina NextSeq 550 flow cell. The authors' analysis ran thus. The immunoSEQ output contained only junctional sequences without quality scores, so filtering could not match that applied to full-length reads. Sequences were annotated with PyIR, a Python wrapper for IgBLAST v1.9, using IMGT germline references to assign V/J genes and CDR3. Reads with weak V/J assignments (E-value above 1e-6), missing CDR3, stop codons, out-of-frame junctions, or ambiguous translated residues were removed. V3J clonotypes were defined as sequences sharing the same inferred V gene, J gene, and CDR3 amino acid sequence. The percentage overlap between two repertoires was calculated by dividing the number of shared unique clonotypes by the size of the smaller repertoire. Repertoire richness was assessed with RTK rarefaction, the Chao1 estimator, and Recon v2.1 estimates of unobserved clonotypes. Held by TCRdb, this immuneACCESS table contains in-frame sequences only and omits some clones. Under half of the omission traces to an unresolved V gene where checked; the cause of the rest is unknown. V, J and clone size are taken as reported in that table, and D and trimming were inferred from the DNA itself. The table for this sample lists fewer than 600,000 clones; around three quarters of them were counted only once. The ten largest make up 9.5% to 15% of the sample.

The sequencing input was PBMCs. The chain links TRBV7-9 with TRBJ2-1; TRBD2 fits 13 bases in the junction. The clonotype originates from a woman aged 35 to 49 in good health. Some clones in this sample may be carry-over from other donors' samples. Here the CDR3 is given as CASSARLAGGYNEQFF. The nucleotide sequence is TGTGCCAGCAGCGCCAGACTAGCGGGAGGCTACAATGAGCAGTTCTTC.